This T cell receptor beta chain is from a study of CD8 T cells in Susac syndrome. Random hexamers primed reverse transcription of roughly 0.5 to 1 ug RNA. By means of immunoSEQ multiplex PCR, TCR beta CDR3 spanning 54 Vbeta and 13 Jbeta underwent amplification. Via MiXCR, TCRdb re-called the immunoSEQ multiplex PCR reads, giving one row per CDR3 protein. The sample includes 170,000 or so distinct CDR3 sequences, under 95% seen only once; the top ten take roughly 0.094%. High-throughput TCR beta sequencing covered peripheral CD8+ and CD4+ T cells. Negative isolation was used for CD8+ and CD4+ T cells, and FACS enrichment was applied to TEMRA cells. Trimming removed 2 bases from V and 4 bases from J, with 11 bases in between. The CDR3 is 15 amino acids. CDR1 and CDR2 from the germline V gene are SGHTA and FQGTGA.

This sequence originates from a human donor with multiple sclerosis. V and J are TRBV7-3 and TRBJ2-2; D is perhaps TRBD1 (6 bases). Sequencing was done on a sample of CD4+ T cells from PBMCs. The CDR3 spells CASSLQGIGTGELFF. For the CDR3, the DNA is TGTGCCAGCAGCTTACAGGGGATAGGCACCGGGGAGCTGTTTTTT.